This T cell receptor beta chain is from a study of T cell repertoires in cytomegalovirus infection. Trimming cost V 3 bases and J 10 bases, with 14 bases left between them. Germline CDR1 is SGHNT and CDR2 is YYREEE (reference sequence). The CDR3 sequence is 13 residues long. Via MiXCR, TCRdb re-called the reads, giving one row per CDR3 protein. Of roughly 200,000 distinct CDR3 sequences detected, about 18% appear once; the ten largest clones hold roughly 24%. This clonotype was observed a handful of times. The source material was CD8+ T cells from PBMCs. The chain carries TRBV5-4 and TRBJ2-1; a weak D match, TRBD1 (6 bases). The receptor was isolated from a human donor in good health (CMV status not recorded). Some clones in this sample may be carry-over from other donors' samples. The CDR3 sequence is CASSYYRANEQFF. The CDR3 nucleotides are TGTGCCAGCAGCTATTACAGGGCAAACGAGCAGTTCTTC.